The sequence of this T cell receptor beta chain was determined in a study of vaccination and CD4 T cells after COVID-19. Study as a whole: Investigators drew the post-COVID samples a median roughly 98 days after diagnosis, with a range of 35 to 161.

Cultured CD4+ T cell DNA underwent sequencing with the Oncomine TCR Beta short-read assay. Someone extracted genomic DNA from cultured CD4+ T cells. MiXCR, run by TCRdb on the PCR reads, gives a single entry per CDR3 protein. The sample contains around 21,000 distinct CDR3 sequences, over 50% of which appear only once. Treatment described: roughly nine-day PBMC culture with coronavirus spike peptide pools or control peptides (ViraFEST assay). Turning to this clonotype: Its target is unknown.

Looked up from germline, CDR1 is SGHKS and CDR2 is YYEKEE (reference sequence). V shed 1 base and J 2 bases; nucleotides not matched to a gene: 13. This CDR3 comprises 18 residues. This receptor was obtained from a human donor who had recovered from COVID-19. This chain uses TRBV5-5 with TRBJ2-5; 8 nucleotides line up with TRBD2. What was sequenced was CD4+ T cells from blood, cultured in vitro. The DNA of the CDR3 is TGTGCCAGCAGCTTGAAGTATGAGCGGGGGACGGGACAAGAGACCCAGTACTTC. It translates to CASSLKYERGTGQETQYF.